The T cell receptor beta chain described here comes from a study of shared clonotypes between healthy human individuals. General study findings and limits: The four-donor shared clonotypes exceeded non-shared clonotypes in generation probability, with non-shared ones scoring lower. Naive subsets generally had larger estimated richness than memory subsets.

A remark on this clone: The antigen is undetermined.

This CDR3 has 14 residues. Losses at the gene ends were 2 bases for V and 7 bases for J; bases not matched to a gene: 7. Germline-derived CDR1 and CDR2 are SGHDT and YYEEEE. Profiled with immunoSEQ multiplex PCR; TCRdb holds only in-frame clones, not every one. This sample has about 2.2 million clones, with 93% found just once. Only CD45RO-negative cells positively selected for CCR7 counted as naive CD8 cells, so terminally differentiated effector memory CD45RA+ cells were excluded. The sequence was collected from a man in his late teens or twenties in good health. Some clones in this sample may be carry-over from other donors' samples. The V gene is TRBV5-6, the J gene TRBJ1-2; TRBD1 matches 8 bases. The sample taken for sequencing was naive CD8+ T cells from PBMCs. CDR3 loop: CASSFPDRGGGYTF. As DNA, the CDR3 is TGTGCCAGCAGCTTCCCAGACAGGGGCGGTGGCTACACCTTC.